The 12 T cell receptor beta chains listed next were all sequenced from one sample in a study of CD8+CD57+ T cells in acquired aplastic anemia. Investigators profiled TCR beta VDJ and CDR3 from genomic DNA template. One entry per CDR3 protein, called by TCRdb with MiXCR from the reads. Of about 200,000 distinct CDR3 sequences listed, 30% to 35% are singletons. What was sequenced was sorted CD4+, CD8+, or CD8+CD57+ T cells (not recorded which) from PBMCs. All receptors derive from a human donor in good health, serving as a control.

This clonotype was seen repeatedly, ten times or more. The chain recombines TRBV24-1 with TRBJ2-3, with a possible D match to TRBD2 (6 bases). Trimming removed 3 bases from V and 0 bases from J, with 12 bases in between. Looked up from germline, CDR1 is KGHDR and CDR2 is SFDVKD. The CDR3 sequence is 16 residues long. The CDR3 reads CATSDPRGGSTDTQYF. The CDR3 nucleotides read TGTGCCACCAGTGATCCCCGCGGAGGGAGCACAGATACGCAGTATTTT.

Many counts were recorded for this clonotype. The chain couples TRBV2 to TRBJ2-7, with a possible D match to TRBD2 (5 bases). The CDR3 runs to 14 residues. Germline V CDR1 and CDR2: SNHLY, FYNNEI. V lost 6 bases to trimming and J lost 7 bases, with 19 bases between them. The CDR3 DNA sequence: TGTGCCAGCAGGTCCCTATCGGGATTGGGTGAGCAGTACTTC. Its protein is CASRSLSGLGEQYF.

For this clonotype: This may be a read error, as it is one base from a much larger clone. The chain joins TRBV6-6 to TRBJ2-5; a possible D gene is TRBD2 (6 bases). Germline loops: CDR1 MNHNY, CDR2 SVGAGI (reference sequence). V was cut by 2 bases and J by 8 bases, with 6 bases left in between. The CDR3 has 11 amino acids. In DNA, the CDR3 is TGTGCCAGCAGTTACGGACTAACCCAGTACTTC. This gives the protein CASSYGLTQYF.

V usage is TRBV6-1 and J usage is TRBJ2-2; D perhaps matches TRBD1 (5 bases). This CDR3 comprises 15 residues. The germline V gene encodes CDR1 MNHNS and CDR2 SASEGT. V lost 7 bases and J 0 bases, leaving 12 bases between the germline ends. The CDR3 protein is CASIVTATNTGELFF. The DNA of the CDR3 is TGTGCCAGCATTGTGACAGCCACGAACACCGGGGAGCTGTTTTTT.

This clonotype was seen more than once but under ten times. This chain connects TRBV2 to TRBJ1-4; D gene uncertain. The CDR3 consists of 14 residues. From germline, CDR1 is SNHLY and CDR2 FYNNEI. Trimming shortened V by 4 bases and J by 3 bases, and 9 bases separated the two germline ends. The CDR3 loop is CASSARRSNEKLFF. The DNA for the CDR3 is TGTGCCAGCAGTGCTAGACGGTCTAATGAAAAACTGTTTTTT. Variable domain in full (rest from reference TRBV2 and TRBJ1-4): EPEVTQTPSHQVTQMGQEVILRCVPISNHLYFYWYRQILGQKVEFLVSFYNNEISEKSEIFDDQFSVERPDGSNFTLKIRSTKLEDSAMYFCASSARRSNEKLFFGSGTQLSVL.

The CDR3 loop is CASSLPAVTGSTEAFF. In nucleotides, the CDR3 is TGTGCCAGCAGCTTGCCGGCCGTTACGGGGAGCACTGAAGCTTTCTTT. The chain combines TRBV5-4 with TRBJ1-1; no firm D call. The CDR3 runs 16 residues. The germline V gene encodes CDR1 SGHNT and CDR2 YYREEE (reference sequence). V was shortened by 1 base and J by 4 bases, with 17 bases between the two germline ends. The full variable domain, completed using reference TRBV5-4 and TRBJ1-1, is ETGVTQSPTHLIKTRGQQVTLRCSSQSGHNTVSWYQQALGQGPQFIFQYYREEENGRGNFPPRFSGLQFPNYSSELNVNALELDDSALYLCASSLPAVTGSTEAFFGQGTRLTVV.

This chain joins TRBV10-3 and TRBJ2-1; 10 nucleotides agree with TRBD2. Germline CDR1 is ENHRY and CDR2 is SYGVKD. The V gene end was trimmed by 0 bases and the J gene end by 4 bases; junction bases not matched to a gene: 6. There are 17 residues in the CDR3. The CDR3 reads CAISESIGLADYNEQFF. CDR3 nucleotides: TGTGCCATCAGTGAGTCGATAGGACTAGCGGATTACAATGAGCAGTTCTTC.

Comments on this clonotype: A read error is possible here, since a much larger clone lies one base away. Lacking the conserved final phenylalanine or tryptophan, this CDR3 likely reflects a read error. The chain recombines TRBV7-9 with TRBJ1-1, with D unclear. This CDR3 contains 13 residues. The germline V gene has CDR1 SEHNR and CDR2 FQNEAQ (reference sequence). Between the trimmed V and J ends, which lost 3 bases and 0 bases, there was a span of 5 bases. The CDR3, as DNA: TGTGCCAGCAGCTTCCGGATGAACACTGAAGCTTTCCTT. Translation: CASSFRMNTEAFL.

CDR3 nucleotides: TGCGCCAGCAGCCAGACACAGCGGGGGATGAACACTGAAGCTTTCTTT. It yields the protein CASSQTQRGMNTEAFF. The J gene is TRBJ1-1, the V gene TRBV4-1, with a weak D call TRBD1 (5 bases). The V end was cut by 3 bases, the J end by 0 bases, with 14 bases between. CDR3 size: 16 residues. From germline, CDR1 is MGHRA and CDR2 YSYEKL.

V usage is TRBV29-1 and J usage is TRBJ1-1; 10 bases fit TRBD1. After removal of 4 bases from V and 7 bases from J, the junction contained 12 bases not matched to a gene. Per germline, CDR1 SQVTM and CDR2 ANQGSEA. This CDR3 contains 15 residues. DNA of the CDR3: TGCAGCGTTGTACCTCCGTGGACAGGGGGTGGTGAAGCTTTCTTT. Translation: CSVVPPWTGGGEAFF.

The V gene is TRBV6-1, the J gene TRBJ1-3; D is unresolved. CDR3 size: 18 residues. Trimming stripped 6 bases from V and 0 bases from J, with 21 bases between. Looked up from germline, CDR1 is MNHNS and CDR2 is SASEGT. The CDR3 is CASRERNLVELSGNTIYF. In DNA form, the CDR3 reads TGTGCCAGCAGGGAGCGAAATCTAGTCGAGCTCTCTGGAAACACCATATATTTT.

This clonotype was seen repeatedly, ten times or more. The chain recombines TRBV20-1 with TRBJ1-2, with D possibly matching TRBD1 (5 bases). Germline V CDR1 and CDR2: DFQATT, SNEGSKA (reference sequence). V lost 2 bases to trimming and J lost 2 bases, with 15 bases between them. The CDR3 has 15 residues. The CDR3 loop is CSARLLSGGNYGYTF. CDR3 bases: TGCAGTGCTAGATTACTTTCCGGGGGGAACTATGGCTACACCTTC.